These 27 T cell receptor beta chains came from one sample sequenced in a study of cytomegalovirus exposure and HLA in healthy donors. The data were produced by immunoSEQ multiplex PCR, yet TCRdb's version contains in-frame clones alone and is incomplete. Here the sample spans some 73,000 clones, about 90% being singletons. The sample taken for sequencing was PBMCs. The receptors come from a young woman in good health and CMV-seropositive.

The chain uses TRBV18 and TRBJ1-2; a possible D gene is TRBD1 (5 bases). Trimming left V 2 bases short and J 0 bases short, with 10 bases between. The CDR3 is 15 amino acids. Germline CDR1 KGHSH, CDR2 LQKENI. Here the CDR3 reads CASSPAGNTNYGYTF. The CDR3 DNA is TGTGCCAGCTCACCAGCAGGGAATACTAACTATGGCTACACCTTC.

The chain links TRBV5-1 to TRBJ1-2; D unresolved. Germline assignment: CDR1 SGHRS and CDR2 YFSETQ. V lost 2 bases, J lost 3 bases, and 11 bases lay in between. This CDR3 is 14 amino acids long. The CDR3 sequence: CASSFSGRDYGYTF. DNA for the CDR3: TGCGCCAGCAGCTTTTCGGGGAGGGACTATGGCTACACCTTC.

The V gene is TRBV6-5, the J gene TRBJ2-7, with 10 bases fitting TRBD1. Germline V gene data show CDR1 as MNHEY and CDR2 as SVGAGI. With 0 bases clipped from V and 4 bases from J, the junction kept 3 bases outside the gene matches. The CDR3 consists of 15 residues. This CDR3 is CASSYSTGGRYEQYF. Written as DNA, the CDR3 is TGTGCCAGCAGTTACTCGACAGGGGGCAGGTACGAGCAGTACTTC.

This rearrangement joins TRBV28 to TRBJ2-3; D is uncertain. This CDR3 comprises 16 residues. Per germline, CDR1 MDHEN and CDR2 SYDVKM. Trimming shortened V by 8 bases and J by 1 base, and 19 bases separated the two germline ends. CDR3 DNA: TGTGCCAGCCTTTCCTATAGCAACCTACGCACAGATACGCAGTATTTT. The encoded protein is CASLSYSNLRTDTQYF.

This clone was seen just once. The chain has TRBV5-1 and TRBJ2-3; D gene unclear. CDR1 is SGHRS, CDR2 YFSETQ, per germline. Trimming pared 2 bases from V and 1 base from J, leaving 11 bases between. The CDR3 is made up of 15 amino acids. The CDR3 DNA is TGCGCCAGCAGCTTTAATACGGCGGGCACAGATACGCAGTATTTT. This codes for CASSFNTAGTDTQYF.

The chain links TRBV7-2 to TRBJ1-1; TRBD1 might be the D (5 bases). V was trimmed by 3 bases and J by 6 bases, leaving 11 bases between them. Germline V CDR1 and CDR2: SGHTA, FQGNSA. This CDR3 has 13 residues. In DNA form, the CDR3 reads TGTGCCAGCAGCTTTGACAGTCCCGCTGAAGCTTTCTTT. This translates into CASSFDSPAEAFF.

V usage is TRBV7-6 and J usage is TRBJ1-6; D gene uncertain. CDR1 and CDR2 (germline): SGHVS, FNYEAQ. This CDR3 is 16 amino acids long. The V gene lost 5 bases and the J gene lost 7 bases, with 18 bases spanning the gap. This CDR3 is CASSLGNGPGNSPLHF. DNA for the CDR3: TGTGCCAGCAGCCTAGGGAACGGCCCGGGGAATTCACCCCTCCACTTT.

This chain's CDR3 is CASSMVPGQKETEAFF. The CDR3 coding sequence is TGTGCCAGTAGTATGGTCCCAGGCCAAAAGGAAACTGAAGCTTTCTTT. V is TRBV19 and J is TRBJ1-1; D is undetermined. Germline CDR1 reads LNHDA; CDR2 reads SQIVND (reference sequence). The CDR3 contains 16 residues. V gave up 3 bases and J gave up 5 bases, with 19 bases separating them. The variable domain in full, with the rest retrieved from reference TRBV19 and TRBJ1-1, is DGGITQSPKYLFRKEGQNVTLSCEQNLNHDAMYWYRQDPGQGLRLIYYSQIVNDFQKGDIAEGYSVSREKKESFPLTVTSAQKNPTAFYLCASSMVPGQKETEAFFGQGTRLTVV.

The V call is TRBV4-1, the J call TRBJ2-5, with 7 bases aligning to TRBD2. Germline trimming cut 2 bases from V and 6 bases from J; bases unmatched to any gene: 6. Germline V gives CDR1 MGHRA, CDR2 YSYEKL. The CDR3 is 14 amino acids. The CDR3 coding sequence is TGCGCCAGCAGCCAAACTGGGGGGGGTCAGACCCAGTACTTC. Its protein product is CASSQTGGGQTQYF.

The rearrangement joins TRBV2 to TRBJ2-1; TRBD1 is a possible D gene (5 bases). V lost 3 bases and J 4 bases, leaving 10 bases between the germline ends. This CDR3 is built from 14 residues. The V gene's germline CDR1 is SNHLY and CDR2 FYNNEI. The CDR3 DNA is TGTGCCAGCAGTGATTCTAGGGGATACAATGAGCAGTTCTTC. Protein product: CASSDSRGYNEQFF.

The genes are TRBV5-5 and TRBJ2-7; possibly TRBD1 for D (5 bases). The CDR3 loop spans 14 amino acids. Trimming shortened V by 0 bases and J by 2 bases, and 9 bases separated the two germline ends. CDR1 is SGHKS, CDR2 YYEKEE, per germline (reference sequence). CDR3 bases: TGTGCCAGCAGCTTGGGGCCAGGGACCTACGAGCAGTACTTC. It specifies CASSLGPGTYEQYF.

In DNA, the CDR3 is TGTGCCAGCTCACTCAACAGGGAAGGCGAGCAGTACTTC. This gives the protein CASSLNREGEQYF. The chain uses TRBV18 and TRBJ2-7; D might be TRBD1 (6 bases). The germline V and J ends were trimmed by 4 bases and 6 bases, with 13 bases remaining between them. Looked up from germline, CDR1 is KGHSH and CDR2 is LQKENI. The CDR3 has 13 amino acids.

The rearrangement joins TRBV6-1 to TRBJ2-3, with D possibly being TRBD1 (5 bases). The length of the CDR3 is 15 residues. CDR1 is MNHNS and CDR2 is SASEGT in the germline V gene. V lost 2 bases and J 4 bases, leaving 13 bases between the germline ends. CDR3 coding DNA: TGTGCCAGCAGTGAATATCAGGGCGGAGCAGATACGCAGTATTTT. Amino acids: CASSEYQGGADTQYF.

This sequence joins TRBV7-9 and TRBJ2-1; 7 bases match TRBD2. Trimming removed 3 bases from V and 5 bases from J; junction bases left unmatched: 7. The germline gives CDR1 SEHNR, CDR2 FQNEAQ (reference sequence). The CDR3 consists of 15 residues. The CDR3 coding sequence is TGTGCCAGCAGCTTTGTGGGACTAAGGAACAATGAGCAGTTCTTC. It is translated as CASSFVGLRNNEQFF.

The genes are TRBV6-6 and TRBJ1-1; D is unresolved. The V and J ends lost 5 bases and 1 base respectively, with 8 bases between them. Germline CDR1 is MNHNY and CDR2 is SVGAGI (reference sequence). This CDR3 is 13 amino acids long. The CDR3 coding sequence is TGTGCCAGCAGTCCTAGAGCGAACACTGAAGCTTTCTTT. This sequence encodes CASSPRANTEAFF.

The chain employs TRBV7-9 and TRBJ2-7, with D tentatively TRBD1 (6 bases). Germline V gene data show CDR1 as SEHNR and CDR2 as FQNEAQ (reference sequence). This CDR3 has 14 residues. V lost 0 bases and J 6 bases, leaving 12 bases between the germline ends. CDR3 sequence reads: CASSLADSSVEQYF. CDR3 DNA sequence: TGTGCCAGCAGCTTAGCGGACAGTTCCGTCGAGCAGTACTTC.

The chain employs TRBV5-1 and TRBJ2-4; possible D gene TRBD2, 6 bases. Germline V CDR1 and CDR2: SGHRS, YFSETQ. The length of the CDR3 is 15 residues. V was cut by 4 bases and J by 9 bases, with 20 bases left in between. CDR3 loop: CASSPGAPQNGIQYF. The CDR3 DNA sequence: TGCGCCAGCAGCCCGGGAGCGCCCCAGAACGGCATTCAGTACTTC.

The V and J genes are TRBV6-5 and TRBJ1-1, with 9 bases identical to TRBD1. Germline CDR1 and CDR2: MNHEY and SVGAGI. This CDR3 region has 16 residues. J lost 1 base, V lost 0 bases, and 3 bases had no gene match. The CDR3 DNA reads TGTGCCAGCAGTTACTCCCTGACAGGGGGGAACACTGAAGCTTTCTTT. Its translation is CASSYSLTGGNTEAFF.

The chain uses TRBV27 and TRBJ2-7; 8 bases are a match to TRBD1. CDR1 MNHEY and CDR2 SMNVEV come from the germline V gene (reference sequence). Trimming at V came to 4 bases and at J to 2 bases, leaving 10 bases not matched to a gene. This CDR3 region has 16 residues. The CDR3 loop reads CASSSSPQGATYEQYF. CDR3 coding DNA: TGTGCCAGCAGTTCCTCTCCTCAGGGGGCCACCTACGAGCAGTACTTC.

CDR3 protein: CASSQDRGTGDYGYTF. Here the CDR3 DNA reads TGTGCCAGCAGCCAAGACCGTGGGACAGGGGACTATGGCTACACCTTC. The chain recombines TRBV14 with TRBJ1-2, with 10 bases that match TRBD1. The CDR3 contains 16 residues. V trimming: 0 bases; J trimming: 3 bases; junction bases outside the gene matches: 4. CDR1 is SGHDN, CDR2 FVKESK, per germline.

The J gene is TRBJ2-2, the V gene TRBV5-5; 7 bases line up with TRBD2. The CDR3 has 16 amino acids. Germline CDR1 reads SGHKS; CDR2 reads YYEKEE (reference sequence). V dropped 0 bases and J dropped 3; count of bases not matched to a gene: 5. The CDR3 coding sequence is TGTGCCAGCAGCTTGGCCGGGGGGATCGACACCGGGGAGCTGTTTTTT. It codes for CASSLAGGIDTGELFF.

This chain connects TRBV6-5 to TRBJ1-5, with a weak D call TRBD1 (5 bases). Trimming pared 5 bases from V and 7 bases from J, leaving 12 bases between. Germline values: CDR1 MNHEY, CDR2 SVGAGI. The CDR3 runs to 13 residues. CDR3 in DNA: TGTGCCAGCAGTCCCAGGGAATCCCAGCCCCAGCATTTT. Its protein product is CASSPRESQPQHF.

This chain uses TRBV19 with TRBJ2-3; 8 bases map to TRBD2. This CDR3 spans 14 amino acids. Germline-derived CDR1 and CDR2 are LNHDA and SQIVND (reference sequence). The V gene end was trimmed by 6 bases and the J gene end by 0 bases; junction bases not matched to a gene: 2. Here the CDR3 reads CASSTSGSTDTQYF. The CDR3 DNA follows: TGTGCCAGTAGCACTAGCGGCAGCACAGATACGCAGTATTTT.

The chain combines TRBV6-5 with TRBJ1-4; D remains ambiguous. The CDR3 spans 14 residues. Deletions cut 6 bases from V and 0 bases from J, with 8 bases between. Germline lookup yields CDR1 MNHEY and CDR2 SVGAGI. Here the CDR3 reads CASRRTSTNEKLFF. The DNA of the CDR3 is TGTGCCAGCAGAAGAACTTCAACTAATGAAAAACTGTTTTTT.

The rearrangement uses TRBV6-5 and TRBJ2-3; D unclear. CDR3 length equals 11 residues. Looked up from germline, CDR1 is MNHEY and CDR2 is SVGAGI. Deletions cut 5 bases from V and 14 bases from J, with 14 bases between. The CDR3 nucleotides are TGTGCCAGCAGTCCGTCTATAGTACTGTATTTT. Its translation: CASSPSIVLYF.

The chain carries TRBV28 and TRBJ2-2; 7 bases align to TRBD1. V lost 8 bases and J lost 5; bases outside the gene matches: 11. Per the germline V gene, CDR1 is MDHEN and CDR2 is SYDVKM. The CDR3 sequence is 15 residues long. In nucleotides, the CDR3 is TGTGCCAGCTCTACAGGGACAGAACAAACCGGGGAGCTGTTTTTT. The encoded protein is CASSTGTEQTGELFF.

The chain couples TRBV4-2 to TRBJ1-2; TRBD1 is a possible D gene (5 bases). There are 15 residues in the CDR3. V was shortened by 0 bases and J by 3 bases, with 11 bases between the two germline ends. CDR1 LGHNA and CDR2 YNFKEQ come from the germline V gene. This CDR3 is CASSQDLGRDYGYTF. CDR3 coding DNA: TGTGCCAGCAGCCAAGATCTAGGCAGGGACTATGGCTACACCTTC.